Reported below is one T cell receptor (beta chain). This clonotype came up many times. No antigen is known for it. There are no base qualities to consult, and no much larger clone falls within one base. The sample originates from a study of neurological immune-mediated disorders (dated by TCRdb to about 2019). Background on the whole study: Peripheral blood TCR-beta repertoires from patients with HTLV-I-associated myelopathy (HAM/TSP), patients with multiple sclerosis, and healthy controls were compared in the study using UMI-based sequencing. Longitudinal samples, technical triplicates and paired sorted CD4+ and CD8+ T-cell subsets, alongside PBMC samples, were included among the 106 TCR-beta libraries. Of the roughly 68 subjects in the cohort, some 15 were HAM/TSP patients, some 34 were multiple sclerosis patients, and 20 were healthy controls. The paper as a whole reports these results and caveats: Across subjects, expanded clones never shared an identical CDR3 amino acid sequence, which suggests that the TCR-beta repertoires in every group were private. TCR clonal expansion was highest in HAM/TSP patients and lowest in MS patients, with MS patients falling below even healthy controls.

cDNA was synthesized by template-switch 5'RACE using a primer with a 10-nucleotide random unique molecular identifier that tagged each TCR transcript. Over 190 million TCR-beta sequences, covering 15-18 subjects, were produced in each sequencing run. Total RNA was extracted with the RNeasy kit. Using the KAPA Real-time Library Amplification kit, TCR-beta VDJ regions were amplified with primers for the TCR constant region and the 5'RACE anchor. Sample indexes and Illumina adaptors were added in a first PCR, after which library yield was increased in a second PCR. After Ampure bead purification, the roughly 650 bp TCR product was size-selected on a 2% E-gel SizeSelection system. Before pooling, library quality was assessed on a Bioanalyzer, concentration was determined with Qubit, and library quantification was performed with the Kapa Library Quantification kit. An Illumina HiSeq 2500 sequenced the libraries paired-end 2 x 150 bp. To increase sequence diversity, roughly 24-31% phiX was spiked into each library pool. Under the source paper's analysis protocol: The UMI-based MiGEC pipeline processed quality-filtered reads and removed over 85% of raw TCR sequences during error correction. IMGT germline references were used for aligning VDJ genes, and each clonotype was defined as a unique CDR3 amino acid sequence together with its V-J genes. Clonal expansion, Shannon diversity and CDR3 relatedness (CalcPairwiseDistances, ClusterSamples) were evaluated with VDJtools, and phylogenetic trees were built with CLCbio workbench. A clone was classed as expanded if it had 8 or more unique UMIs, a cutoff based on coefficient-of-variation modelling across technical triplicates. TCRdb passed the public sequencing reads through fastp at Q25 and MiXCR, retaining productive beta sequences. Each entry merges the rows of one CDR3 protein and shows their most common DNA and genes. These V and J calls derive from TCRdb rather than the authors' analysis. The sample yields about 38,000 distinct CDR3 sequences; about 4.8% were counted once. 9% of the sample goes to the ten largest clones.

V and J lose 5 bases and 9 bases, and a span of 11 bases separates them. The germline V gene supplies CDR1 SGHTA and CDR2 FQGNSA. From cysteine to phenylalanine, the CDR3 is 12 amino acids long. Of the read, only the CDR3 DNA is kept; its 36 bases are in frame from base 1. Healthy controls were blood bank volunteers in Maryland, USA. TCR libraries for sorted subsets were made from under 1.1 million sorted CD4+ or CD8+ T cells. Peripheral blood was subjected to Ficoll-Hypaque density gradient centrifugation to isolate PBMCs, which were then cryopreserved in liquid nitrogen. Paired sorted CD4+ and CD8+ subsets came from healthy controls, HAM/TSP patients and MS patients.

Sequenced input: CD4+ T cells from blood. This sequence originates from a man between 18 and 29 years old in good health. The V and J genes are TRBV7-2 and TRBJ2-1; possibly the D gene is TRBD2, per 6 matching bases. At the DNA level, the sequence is TGTGCCAGCAGCGTTCAGGAGGGTGAGCAGTTCTTC. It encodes CASSVQEGEQFF.